The 9 T cell receptor beta chains given below trace back to one sample, sequenced in a study of beta chain features in type 1 diabetes (dated by TCRdb to the late 2010s). Libraries were built with the immunoSEQ multiplex PCR assay. All of the isolated RNA was reverse transcribed with the High Capacity cDNA Reverse Transcription Kit, so expressed TCRB transcripts were sequenced. In TCRdb, the immuneACCESS table is reduced to in-frame sequences with V and J assigned. These tables do not hold every clone; where another copy was compared, an unresolved V gene accounts for under half, and the others remain unexplained. This sample holds about 900,000 clones; about a sixth were observed only once. 0.02% to 0.025% of the sample is held by the ten biggest clonotypes. Material for sequencing was naive CD4+ T cells from blood. Reading the label with the study, this specimen's cell subset or site is: true naive CD4+ T cells. These TCRs come from a woman under 30 in good health.

The chain uses TRBV7-9 and TRBJ1-2; D possibly corresponds to TRBD1 (5 bases). Germline assignment: CDR1 SEHNR and CDR2 FQNEAQ (reference sequence). The CDR3 is 15 residues long. V lost 5 bases and J lost 7, with 20 bases in between. CDR3 sequence reads: CASSRTAAGMSGYTF. In nucleotides, the CDR3 is TGTGCCAGCAGCCGAACCGCGGCAGGGATGAGTGGCTACACCTTC.

J is TRBJ2-7 and V is TRBV5-1; perhaps D is TRBD1 or TRBD2 (5 bases each). CDR1 and CDR2 (germline): SGHRS, YFSETQ. The CDR3 runs 16 residues. V was trimmed by 0 bases and J by 2 bases, leaving 15 bases between them. The CDR3 DNA reads as TGCGCCAGCAGCTTGGCCGGGGCAGGAATTACCTACGAGCAGTACTTC. Its translation: CASSLAGAGITYEQYF.

The sample holds a few counts of this clone. J is TRBJ2-3 and V is TRBV7-3, with D unclear. Germline CDR1 SGHTA, CDR2 FQGTGA. The CDR3 is 15 residues long. Between the trimmed V and J ends, which lost 5 bases and 0 bases, there was a span of 12 bases. As DNA, the CDR3 is TGTGCCAGCAGCCGAGGACCTGCGAGCACAGATACGCAGTATTTT. Encoded protein: CASSRGPASTDTQYF.

The sample holds a few counts of this clone. The chain carries TRBV4-3 and TRBJ1-5; D is unclear. Germline V lookup: CDR1 LGHNA, CDR2 YSLEER. The V gene lost 4 bases and the J gene lost 7 bases, with 11 bases spanning the gap. The CDR3 is made up of 13 amino acids. CDR3 nucleotides: TGCGCCAGCAGCCTTGAGAGGGAACAGCCCCAGCATTTT. Protein product: CASSLEREQPQHF.

V and J are TRBV9 and TRBJ2-2; the D is unclear. This CDR3 contains 15 residues. Trimming left V 0 bases short and J 4 bases short, with 10 bases between. Germline V lookup: CDR1 SGDLS, CDR2 YYNGEE. The CDR3 here is CASSVELRSTGELFF. The CDR3 DNA reads as TGTGCCAGCAGCGTAGAACTAAGGTCCACCGGGGAGCTGTTTTTT.

The CDR3 spells CASSQLKSPDTQYF. In DNA form, the CDR3 reads TGCGCCAGCAGCCAACTTAAAAGTCCAGATACGCAGTATTTT. The J gene is TRBJ2-3, the V gene TRBV4-3, with unresolved D. The ends were cut back, 2 bases at V and 4 bases at J, with 10 bases in the middle. This CDR3 region has 14 residues. Germline CDR1 LGHNA, CDR2 YSLEER.

This clone is a singleton in its sample. This chain uses TRBV7-6 with TRBJ2-7, with TRBD2 matching 9 bases. CDR3 length equals 18 residues. J gave up 2 bases and V 1 base, and 12 bases lay outside the gene matches. Germline values: CDR1 SGHVS, CDR2 FNYEAQ. The CDR3 is CASSLGAGGRGDTYEQYF. Written as DNA, the CDR3 is TGTGCCAGCAGCTTAGGAGCGGGGGGACGGGGAGATACCTACGAGCAGTACTTC.

This clone was found a few times. The chain uses TRBV11-1 and TRBJ2-7; no clear D gene. CDR3 length: 14 residues. Per the germline V gene, CDR1 is SGHAT and CDR2 is FQDESV (reference sequence). Trimming left V 2 bases short and J 4 bases short, with 12 bases between. Here the CDR3 DNA reads TGTGCCAGCAGCTTATTATTAGGACCGTACGAGCAGTACTTC. Translating it yields CASSLLLGPYEQYF.

This clone was seen a few times. V usage is TRBV7-2 and J usage is TRBJ1-1; the D is unclear. V was pared by 4 bases and J by 0 bases, with 6 bases between. This CDR3 is 13 amino acids long. CDR1 SGHTA and CDR2 FQGNSA come from the germline V gene. CDR3 coding DNA: TGTGCCAGCAGCTCGTCGATGAACACTGAAGCTTTCTTT. Its protein product is CASSSSMNTEAFF. The complete variable domain, with remaining parts taken from reference TRBV7-2 and TRBJ1-1, reads GAGVSQSPSNKVTEKGKDVELRCDPISGHTALYWYRQSLGQGLEFLIYFQGNSAPDKSGLPSDRFSAERTGGSVSTLTIQRTQQEDSAVYLCASSSSMNTEAFFGQGTRLTVV.